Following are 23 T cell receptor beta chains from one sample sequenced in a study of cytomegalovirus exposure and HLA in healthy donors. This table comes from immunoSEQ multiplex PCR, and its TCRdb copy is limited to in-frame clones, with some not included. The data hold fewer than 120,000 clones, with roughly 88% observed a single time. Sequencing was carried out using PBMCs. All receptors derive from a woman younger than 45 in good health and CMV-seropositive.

CDR3 in DNA: TGCGCCAGCAGCCCCTACCCGACAGGGACTGGAAACACCATATATTTT. It specifies CASSPYPTGTGNTIYF. The chain combines TRBV5-1 with TRBJ1-3; TRBD1 matches 7 bases. Germline V gene sequence: CDR1 SGHRS, CDR2 YFSETQ. With 4 bases clipped from V and 2 bases from J, the junction kept 9 bases outside the gene matches. There are 16 residues in the CDR3.

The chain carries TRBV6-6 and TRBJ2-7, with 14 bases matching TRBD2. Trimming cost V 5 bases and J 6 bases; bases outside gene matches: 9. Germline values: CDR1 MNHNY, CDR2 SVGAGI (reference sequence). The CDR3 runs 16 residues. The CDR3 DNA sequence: TGTGCCAGCAGTCCATCGACTAGCGGGGGGGCCGTCGAGCAGTACTTC. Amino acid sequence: CASSPSTSGGAVEQYF.

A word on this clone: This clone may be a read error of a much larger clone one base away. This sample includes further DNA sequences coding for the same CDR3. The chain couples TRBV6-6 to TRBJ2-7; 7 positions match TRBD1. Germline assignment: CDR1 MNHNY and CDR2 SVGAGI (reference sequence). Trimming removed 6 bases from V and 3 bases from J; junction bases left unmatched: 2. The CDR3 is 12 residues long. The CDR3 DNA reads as TGTGCCAGCAGCCGGGACAGCTACGAGCAGTACTTC. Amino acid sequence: CASSRDSYEQYF.

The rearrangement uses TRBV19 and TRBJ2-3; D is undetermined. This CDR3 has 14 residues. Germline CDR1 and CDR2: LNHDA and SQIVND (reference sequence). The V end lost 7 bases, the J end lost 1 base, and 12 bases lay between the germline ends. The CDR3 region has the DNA TGTGCCAGTAATACGGGTACTCGCACAGATACGCAGTATTTT. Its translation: CASNTGTRTDTQYF.

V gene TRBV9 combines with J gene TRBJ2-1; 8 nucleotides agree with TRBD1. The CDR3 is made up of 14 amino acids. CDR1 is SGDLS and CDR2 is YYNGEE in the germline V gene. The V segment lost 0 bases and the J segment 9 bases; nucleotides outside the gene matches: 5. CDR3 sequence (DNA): TGTGCCAGCAGCGTAGACGGACAGGGATTTGAGCAGTTCTTC. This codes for CASSVDGQGFEQFF.

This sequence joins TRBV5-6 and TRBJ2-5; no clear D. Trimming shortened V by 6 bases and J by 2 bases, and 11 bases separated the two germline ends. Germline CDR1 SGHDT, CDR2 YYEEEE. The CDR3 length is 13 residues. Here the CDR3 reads CASTVLEQETQYF. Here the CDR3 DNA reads TGTGCCAGCACGGTGCTAGAGCAAGAGACCCAGTACTTC. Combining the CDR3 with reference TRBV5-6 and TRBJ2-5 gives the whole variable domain DAGVTQSPTHLIKTRGQQVTLRCSPKSGHDTVSWYQQALGQGPQFIFQYYEEEERQRGNFPDRFSGHQFPNYSSELNVNALLLGDSALYLCASTVLEQETQYFGPGTRLLVL.

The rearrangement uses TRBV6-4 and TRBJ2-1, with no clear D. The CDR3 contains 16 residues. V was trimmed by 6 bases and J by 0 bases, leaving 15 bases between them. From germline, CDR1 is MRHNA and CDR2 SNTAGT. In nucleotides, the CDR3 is TGTGCCAGCAGCCAAACCTTCAAGAGCTCCTACAATGAGCAGTTCTTC. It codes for CASSQTFKSSYNEQFF.

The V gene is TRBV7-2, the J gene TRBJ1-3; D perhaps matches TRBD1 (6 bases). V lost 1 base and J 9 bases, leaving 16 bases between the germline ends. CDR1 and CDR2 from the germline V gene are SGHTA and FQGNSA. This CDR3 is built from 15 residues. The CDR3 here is CASSLDPGDRGTIYF. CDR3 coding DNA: TGTGCCAGCAGCTTAGACCCAGGGGATCGCGGCACCATATATTTT. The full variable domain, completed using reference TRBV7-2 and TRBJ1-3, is GAGVSQSPSNKVTEKGKDVELRCDPISGHTALYWYRQSLGQGLEFLIYFQGNSAPDKSGLPSDRFSAERTGGSVSTLTIQRTQQEDSAVYLCASSLDPGDRGTIYFGEGSWLTVV.

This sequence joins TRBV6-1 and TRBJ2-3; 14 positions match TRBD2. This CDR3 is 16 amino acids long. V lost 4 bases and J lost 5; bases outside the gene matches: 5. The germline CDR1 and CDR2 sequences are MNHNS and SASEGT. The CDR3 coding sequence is TGTGCCAGCAGTGTGACTAGCGGGGGGGCGGGAGATACGCAGTATTTT. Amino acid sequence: CASSVTSGGAGDTQYF.

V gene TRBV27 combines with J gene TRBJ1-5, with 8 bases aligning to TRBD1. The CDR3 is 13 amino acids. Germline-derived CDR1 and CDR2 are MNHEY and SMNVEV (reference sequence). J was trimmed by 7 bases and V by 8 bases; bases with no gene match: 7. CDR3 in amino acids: CASARTGNQPQHF. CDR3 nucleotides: TGTGCCAGCGCGAGGACAGGGAACCAGCCCCAGCATTTT.

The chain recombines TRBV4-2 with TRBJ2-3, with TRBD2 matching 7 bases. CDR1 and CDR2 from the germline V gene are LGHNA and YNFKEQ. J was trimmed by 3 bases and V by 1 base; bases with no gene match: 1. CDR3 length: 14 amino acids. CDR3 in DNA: TGTGCCAGCAGCCAAGTCGGGGGGACAGATACGCAGTATTTT. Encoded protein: CASSQVGGTDTQYF.

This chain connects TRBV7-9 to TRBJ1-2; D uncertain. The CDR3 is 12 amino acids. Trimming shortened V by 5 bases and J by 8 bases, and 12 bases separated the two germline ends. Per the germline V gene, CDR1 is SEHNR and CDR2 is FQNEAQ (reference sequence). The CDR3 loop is CASSPTGYGYTF. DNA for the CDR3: TGTGCCAGCAGCCCCACGGGGTACGGCTACACCTTC.

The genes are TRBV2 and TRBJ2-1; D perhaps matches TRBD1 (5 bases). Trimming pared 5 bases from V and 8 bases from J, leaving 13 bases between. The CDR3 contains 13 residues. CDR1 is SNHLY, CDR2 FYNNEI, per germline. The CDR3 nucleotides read TGTGCCAGCAGTTACAAAAGGGGTGATGAGCAGTTCTTC. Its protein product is CASSYKRGDEQFF.

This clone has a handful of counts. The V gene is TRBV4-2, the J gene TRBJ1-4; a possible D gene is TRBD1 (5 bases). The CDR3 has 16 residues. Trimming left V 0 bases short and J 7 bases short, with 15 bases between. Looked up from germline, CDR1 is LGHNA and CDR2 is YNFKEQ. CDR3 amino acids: CASSQDKSGGVEKLFF. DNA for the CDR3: TGTGCCAGCAGCCAAGACAAATCGGGAGGGGTTGAAAAACTGTTTTTT.

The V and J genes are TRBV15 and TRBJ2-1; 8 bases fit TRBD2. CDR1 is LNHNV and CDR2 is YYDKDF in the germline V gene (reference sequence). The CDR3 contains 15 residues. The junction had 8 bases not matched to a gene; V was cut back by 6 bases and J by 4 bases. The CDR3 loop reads CATRPSSGGYNEQFF. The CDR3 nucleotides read TGTGCCACCAGGCCCTCAAGCGGGGGTTACAATGAGCAGTTCTTC.

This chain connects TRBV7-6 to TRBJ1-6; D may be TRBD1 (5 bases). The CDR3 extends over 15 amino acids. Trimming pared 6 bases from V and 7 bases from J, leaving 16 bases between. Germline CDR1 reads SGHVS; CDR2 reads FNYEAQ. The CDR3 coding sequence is TGTGCCAGCAGTAACCGGGACGGGGGGAATTCACCCCTCCACTTT. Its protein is CASSNRDGGNSPLHF.

CDR3 in amino acids: CASSLISGNSHEQYF. The CDR3 coding sequence is TGCGCCAGCAGCTTAATTAGCGGGAATTCCCACGAGCAGTACTTC. The rearrangement uses TRBV5-1 and TRBJ2-7, with TRBD2 identical over 8 bases. CDR3 length: 15 amino acids. The V gene's germline CDR1 is SGHRS and CDR2 YFSETQ. J lost 5 bases, V lost 2 bases, and 9 bases had no gene match.

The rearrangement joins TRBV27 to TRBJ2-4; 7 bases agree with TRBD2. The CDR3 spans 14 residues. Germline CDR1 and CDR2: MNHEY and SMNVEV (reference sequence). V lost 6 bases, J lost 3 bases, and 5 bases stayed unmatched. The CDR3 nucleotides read TGTGCCAGCAGGGAAACGGGAGGCAAAAACATTCAGTACTTC. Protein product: CASRETGGKNIQYF.

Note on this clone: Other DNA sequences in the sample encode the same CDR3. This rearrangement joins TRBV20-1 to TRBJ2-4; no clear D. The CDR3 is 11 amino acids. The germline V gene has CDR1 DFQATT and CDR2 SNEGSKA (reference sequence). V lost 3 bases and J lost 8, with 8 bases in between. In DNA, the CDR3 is TGCAGTGCTAGTGGCAGTGACATTCAGTACTTC. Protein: CSASGSDIQYF.

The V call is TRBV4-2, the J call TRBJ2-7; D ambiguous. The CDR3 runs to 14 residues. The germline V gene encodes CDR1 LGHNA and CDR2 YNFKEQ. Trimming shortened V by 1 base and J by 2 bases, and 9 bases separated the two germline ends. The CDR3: CASSQVPVAYEQYF. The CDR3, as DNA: TGTGCCAGCAGCCAAGTCCCAGTGGCCTACGAGCAGTACTTC.

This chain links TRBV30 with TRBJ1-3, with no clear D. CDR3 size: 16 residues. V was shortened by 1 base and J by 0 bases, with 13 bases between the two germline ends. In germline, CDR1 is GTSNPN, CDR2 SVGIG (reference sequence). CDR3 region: CAWSEVGWSSGNTIYF. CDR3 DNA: TGTGCCTGGAGTGAGGTTGGCTGGAGCTCTGGAAACACCATATATTTT.

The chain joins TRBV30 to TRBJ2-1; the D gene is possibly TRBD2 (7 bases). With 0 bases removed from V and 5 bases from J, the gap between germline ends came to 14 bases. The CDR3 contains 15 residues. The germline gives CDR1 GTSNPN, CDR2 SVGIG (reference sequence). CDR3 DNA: TGTGCCTGGAGTGTACCGGGGGGCCTAAACAATGAGCAGTTCTTC. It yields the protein CAWSVPGGLNNEQFF.

The CDR3 DNA reads as TGTGCCAGCAGTGATTACAGGGGAGATCAGCCCCAGCATTTT. Translated, it gives CASSDYRGDQPQHF. The rearrangement links TRBV25-1 to TRBJ1-5, with TRBD1 identical over 7 bases. The CDR3 sequence is 14 residues long. CDR1 is MGHDK, CDR2 SYGVNS, per germline. V shed 3 bases and J 5 bases; nucleotides not matched to a gene: 4.